The sequence of this T cell receptor beta chain was determined in a study of regulatory T cells in long-lasting Graves disease. Study-level findings and limits: Investigators studied peripheral blood only, not thyroid tissue.

This clonotype was seen many times. Its antigen is unknown. Documented time point: newly diagnosed GD, antithyroid drugs for less than 3 months. Construction of the TCR library relied on RNA isolated from PBMCs. Enrollment of patients was through an endocrinology department in Xi'an, China. Arm-PCR of CDR3 regions with iRepertoire HTBI primers generated TCR beta libraries. TCRdb passed the multiplex PCR reads through MiXCR, listing each CDR3 protein once. The sample yields roughly 610,000 distinct CDR3 sequences, 16% seen once. The CDR3 is made up of 15 amino acids. Looked up from germline, CDR1 is MNHNS and CDR2 is SASEGT. Trimming stripped 5 bases from V and 0 bases from J, with 10 bases between. A further study also used this sample, focusing on T cells in Graves' hyperthyroidism and ophthalmopathy. From that report: In the blood, most expanded thyroid clonotypes above 0.001 appeared as well.

The chain carries TRBV6-1 and TRBJ2-2; no firm D call. The sample was peripheral blood mononuclear cells (PBMCs), taken at new diagnosis, from a patient treated with antithyroid drugs. The clonotype was recovered from a woman aged 25-40 years with Graves disease. CDR3 sequence (DNA): TGTGCCAGCAGTCTCGACGCTGCGAACACCGGGGAGCTGTTTTTT. The encoded protein is CASSLDAANTGELFF.